A selection of T cell receptor beta chains follows, all from one sample in a study of T cell changes during pregnancy in multiple sclerosis. Some clones are missing from TCRdb's copy, which holds only in-frame ones; the method was immunoSEQ multiplex PCR. The sample holds about 80,000 clones, about 94% seen once. Sequencing was performed on peripheral blood, taken in the third trimester of pregnancy. The source is a female donor with multiple sclerosis, enrolled in a pregnancy study. Each CDR3 is given with its conserved first and last residue. A D gene is named only where the DNA matches it firmly. Clone size is given for some rows only: seen once, a few or many times, or a class if the clone is expanded.

TGTGCCAGTAGTACCCCTGACAGGTACTATGGCTACACCTTC,CASSTPDRYYGYTF,TRBJ1-2,TRBV19,.,14,once
TGTGCCAGCAGTGAAGGGGGCCCTGGATACAATGAGCAGTTCTTC,CASSEGGPGYNEQFF,TRBJ2-1,TRBV6-1,.,15,.
TGCAGCGTTGACCTACAGGGCGCCACTGAAGCTTTCTTT,CSVDLQGATEAFF,TRBJ1-1,TRBV29-1,.,13,.
TGTGCCAGCTCACCTGAACCGGGACAGGGTTATTCACCCCTCCACTTT,CASSPEPGQGYSPLHF,TRBJ1-6,TRBV18,TRBD1,16,.
TGTGCCAGCTCACCAGGGGCCAGTCCCCTCTATGGCTACACCTTC,CASSPGASPLYGYTF,TRBJ1-2,TRBV18,.,15,.
TGCGCCAGCAGCCTCCAGCGGGGTCTTGAGGGATTGGGGGGCTACACCTTC,CASSLQRGLEGLGGYTF,TRBJ1-2,TRBV4-1,.,17,.
TGTGCCAGCAGCTCAAGGACAGGGGGCTCGTATAATTCACCCCTCCACTTT,CASSSRTGGSYNSPLHF,TRBJ1-6,TRBV7-6,TRBD1,17,.
TGCGCCAGCAGCCAAGGACAGGGGCGCGAGCAGTTCTTC,CASSQGQGREQFF,TRBJ2-1,TRBV4-1,TRBD1,13,.
TGTGCCAGTACTTTCTACAGCGGGACGGACTATGGCTACACCTTC,CASTFYSGTDYGYTF,TRBJ1-2,TRBV19,.,15,once
TGTGCCAGCAGCCCAATCCCCGGGGAGCTGTTTTTT,CASSPIPGELFF,TRBJ2-2,TRBV7-2,.,12,.
TGTGCCAGCAGCCAGGCTAGCGGGGTGTTGGATACGCAGTATTTT,CASSQASGVLDTQYF,TRBJ2-3,TRBV14,TRBD2,15,.
TGTGCCAGTAGTATAGTCCGGACAGGGAACACCGGGGAGCTGTTTTTT,CASSIVRTGNTGELFF,TRBJ2-2,TRBV19,TRBD1,16,.
TGTGCCAGCAGTCCTTCCCGGGGTCGCTACACCTTC,CASSPSRGRYTF,TRBJ1-2,TRBV6-1,.,12,.
TGTGCCATCAGTGATTCGCTAGTAGTGACCCAGTACTTC,CAISDSLVVTQYF,TRBJ2-5,TRBV10-3,.,13,once
TGTGCCAGCAGACCCCAGGGTCGAGAGACCCAGTACTTC,CASRPQGRETQYF,TRBJ2-5,TRBV11-2,.,13,.
TGTGCCACCAAATTAGAGGATGAGCAGTTCTTC,CATKLEDEQFF,TRBJ2-1,TRBV15,.,11,.
TGTGCCAGCAGCTTCTCCCCGGGACAGGGGGCTGGTGGCTACACCTTC,CASSFSPGQGAGGYTF,TRBJ1-2,TRBV7-3,TRBD1,16,.
TGCGCCAGCAGCTCGGGAGGGGGACGGGGCTACACCTTC,CASSSGGGRGYTF,TRBJ1-2,TRBV5-1,.,13,.
TGTGCCAGCAGTTACGACAGCCAAGAGACCCAGTACTTC,CASSYDSQETQYF,TRBJ2-5,TRBV6-5,.,13,.
TGTGCCAGTAGTATCTCAGGGGGTAATCAGCCCCAGCATTTT,CASSISGGNQPQHF,TRBJ1-5,TRBV19,TRBD1,14,.
TGTGCCAGCAGCTTCAAAGACAGGGGAGGATCACCCCTCCACTTT,CASSFKDRGGSPLHF,TRBJ1-6,TRBV5-4,TRBD1,15,.
TGTGCCAGCAAGGATCCCAGGGGCGCACGCTTTCCCACAGATACGCAGTATTTT,CASKDPRGARFPTDTQYF,TRBJ2-3,TRBV9,.,18,.
TGCACCAGCAGCCAAGTGGATGAGCGGGGGGGCACAAGGATCTCCTACAATGAGCAGTTCTTC,CTSSQVDERGGTRISYNEQFF,TRBJ2-1,TRBV1,.,21,.
TGTGCCAGCAGCAATCGTCCTAGCCGCCTATCCTACGAGCAGTACTTC,CASSNRPSRLSYEQYF,TRBJ2-7,TRBV21-1,.,16,.
TGCGCCAGCAGCGCCTTAGCAAGCACAGATACGCAGTATTTT,CASSALASTDTQYF,TRBJ2-3,TRBV5-1,.,14,.
TGTGCCAGTAGCCTCGGACAGGGGGCTTCCTACTATGGCTACACCTTC,CASSLGQGASYYGYTF,TRBJ1-2,TRBV19,TRBD1,16,.
TGCGCCAGCAGCACCGTAGCGGGGGGGCCGTACAATGAGCAGTTCTTC,CASSTVAGGPYNEQFF,TRBJ2-1,TRBV5-1,TRBD2,16,.
TGTGCCAGCAGTGACTCCCCGACCGGGGCCTACAATGAGCAGTTCTTC,CASSDSPTGAYNEQFF,TRBJ2-1,TRBV6-4,.,16,.
TGTGCCACCAGTGAGGGAGGTGATAATTCACCCCTCCACTTT,CATSEGGDNSPLHF,TRBJ1-6,TRBV15,.,14,.
TGTGCCAGCAGTGGGGGACTAGCGCGCAAATACAATGAGCAGTTCTTC,CASSGGLARKYNEQFF,TRBJ2-1,TRBV6-1,TRBD2,16,.
TGTGCCAGCAGTGAATCGCGGGGATGGGTCGCTGGCTACACCTTC,CASSESRGWVAGYTF,TRBJ1-2,TRBV6-1,.,15,.
TGTGCCATCAGCGTACAGGGGGCAGGCGGGGAGCTGTTTTTT,CAISVQGAGGELFF,TRBJ2-2,TRBV10-3,TRBD1,14,.
TGTGCCAGCAGCGTAGGACAGGGGAGATCCTACGAGCAGTACTTC,CASSVGQGRSYEQYF,TRBJ2-7,TRBV9,TRBD1,15,.
TGTGCCAGTAGTATACTGGGGACAGTGAACACTGAAGCTTTCTTT,CASSILGTVNTEAFF,TRBJ1-1,TRBV19,TRBD1,15,.
TGCAGTGCTAGTTTCACAGGGGGCAGATATTTT,CSASFTGGRYF,TRBJ1-3,TRBV20-1,TRBD1,11,.
TGTGCCAGCAGACAGGGTCGCTCCTATAATTCACCCCTCCACTTT,CASRQGRSYNSPLHF,TRBJ1-6,TRBV6-5,.,15,.
TGTGCCAGCAGTTTATATACAGGGGGAAACACTGAAGCTTTCTTT,CASSLYTGGNTEAFF,TRBJ1-1,TRBV27,TRBD1,15,.
TGTGCCAGCAGCTTAAGGCGGGTCCAAGAGACCCAGTACTTC,CASSLRRVQETQYF,TRBJ2-5,TRBV7-6,.,14,once
TGTGCCAGCTCACCACCAAACTCCCCCTTTGACTATGGCTACACCTTC,CASSPPNSPFDYGYTF,TRBJ1-2,TRBV18,.,16,.
TGTGCCAGCAAAGACCGGGACAGGGACGACACTGAAGCTTTCTTT,CASKDRDRDDTEAFF,TRBJ1-1,TRBV6-6,TRBD1,15,.
TGCGCCAGCAGTGAGTCGTTCAGGGTCGTCGGCACAGATACGCAGTATTTT,CASSESFRVVGTDTQYF,TRBJ2-3,TRBV10-1,.,17,.
TGTGCCAGCAGTTACTGGGACAGGAGCGCCTACGAGCAGTACTTC,CASSYWDRSAYEQYF,TRBJ2-7,TRBV6-6,TRBD1,15,.
TGTGCCACCAGCAGTCGGACAGGGGGCTTTGGCTACACCTTC,CATSSRTGGFGYTF,TRBJ1-2,TRBV15,TRBD1,14,.
TGTGCCAGTAGGGTCCCGGGACAGGGCGAGATTTATGGCTACACCTTC,CASRVPGQGEIYGYTF,TRBJ1-2,TRBV19,TRBD1,16,.